The T cell receptor beta chain under discussion was sequenced for a study of cytomegalovirus exposure and HLA in healthy donors. At the level of the study: An early release of data contained about 85 million unique TCRs, which came from HLA-typed donors. General study results and limits: In a later analysis, at a false discovery rate of 0.05, about 16,000 TCR beta sequences matched HLA alleles. A later analysis reportedly identified an Asian-associated ancestry cluster as carrying fewer N-insertions than the roughly 700-donor mean.

The germline V gene encodes CDR1 ENHRY and CDR2 SYGVKD. This CDR3 contains 14 residues. V dropped 1 base and J dropped 6; count of bases not matched to a gene: 6. A note on this clone: Its cognate antigen is unknown.

The primer mix had 60 Vbeta and 13 Jbeta primers. Sequencing was performed with immunoSEQ multiplex PCR; in TCRdb, only in-frame clones are kept and a portion is missing. Here the sample spans about 260,000 clones, about four fifths being singletons. Sequencing was carried out using PBMCs. The sequence derives from a woman between 35 and 50 years old in good health and CMV-seropositive. V and J are TRBV10-3 and TRBJ2-7; 7 positions match TRBD1. The CDR3 sequence is CAISEFGQAGEQYF. The CDR3 DNA sequence: TGTGCCATCAGTGAGTTCGGACAGGCGGGCGAGCAGTACTTC.